In its sample, the clone carrying this TCR beta chain was seen once. This record comes from a study of blood T cell repertoires in COVID-19. The CDR3 has 13 amino acids. V lost 5 bases and J lost 4, with 11 bases in between. Germline V CDR1 and CDR2: MNHEY, SVGEGT. Original processing notes: The authors estimated nucleated cell counts from reference gene primer amplification. Measured with immunoSEQ multiplex PCR; TCRdb has only the in-frame clones, and not every one. Clonal size and the V and J genes are those of that table, whereas D and trimming came from the DNA. Here the sample spans about 220,000 clones, 84% being singletons.

Sequencing was performed on PBMCs or T cells enriched from blood (not recorded which). This receptor was obtained from a woman aged 40 to 49 who had recovered from COVID-19. The chain couples TRBV6-2 or TRBV6-3 to TRBJ2-5; a weak D match, TRBD2 (5 bases). CDR3 in DNA: TGTGCCAGCAGTAAGACTACCCTAGAGACCCAGTACTTC. Amino acid sequence: CASSKTTLETQYF.